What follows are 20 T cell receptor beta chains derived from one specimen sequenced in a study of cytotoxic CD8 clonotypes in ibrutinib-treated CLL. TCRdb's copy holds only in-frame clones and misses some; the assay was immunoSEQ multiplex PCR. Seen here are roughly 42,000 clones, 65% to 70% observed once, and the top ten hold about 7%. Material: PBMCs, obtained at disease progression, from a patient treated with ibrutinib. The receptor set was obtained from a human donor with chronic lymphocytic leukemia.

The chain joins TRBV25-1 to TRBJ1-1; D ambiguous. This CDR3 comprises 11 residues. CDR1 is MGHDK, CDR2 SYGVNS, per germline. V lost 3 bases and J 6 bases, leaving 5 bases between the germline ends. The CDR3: CASSDNAEAFF. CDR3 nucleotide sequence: TGTGCCAGCAGTGATAACGCTGAAGCTTTCTTT.

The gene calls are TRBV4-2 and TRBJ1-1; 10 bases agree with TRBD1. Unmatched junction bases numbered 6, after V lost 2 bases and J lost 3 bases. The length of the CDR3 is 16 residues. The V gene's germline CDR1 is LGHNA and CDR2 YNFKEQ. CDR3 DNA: TGTGCCAGCAGCCAACGACAGGGGGCGAGGGACACTGAAGCTTTCTTT. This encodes CASSQRQGARDTEAFF.

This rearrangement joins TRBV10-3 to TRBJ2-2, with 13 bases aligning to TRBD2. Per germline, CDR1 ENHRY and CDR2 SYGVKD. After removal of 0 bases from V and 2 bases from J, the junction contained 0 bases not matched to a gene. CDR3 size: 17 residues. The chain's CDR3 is CAISESGLAGNTGELFF. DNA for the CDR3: TGTGCCATCAGTGAGTCGGGACTAGCGGGAAACACCGGGGAGCTGTTTTTT.

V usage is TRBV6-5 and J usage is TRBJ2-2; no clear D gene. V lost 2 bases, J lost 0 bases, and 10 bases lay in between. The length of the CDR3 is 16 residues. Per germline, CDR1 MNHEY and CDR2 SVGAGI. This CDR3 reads CASSYQPVSNTGELFF. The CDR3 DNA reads TGTGCCAGCAGTTACCAGCCAGTTTCGAACACCGGGGAGCTGTTTTTT.

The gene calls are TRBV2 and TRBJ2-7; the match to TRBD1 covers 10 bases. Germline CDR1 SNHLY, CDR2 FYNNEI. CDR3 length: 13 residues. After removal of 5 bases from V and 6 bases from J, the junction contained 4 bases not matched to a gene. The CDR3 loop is CASSFDRGLEQYF. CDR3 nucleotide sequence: TGTGCCAGCAGTTTCGACAGGGGGCTCGAGCAGTACTTC.

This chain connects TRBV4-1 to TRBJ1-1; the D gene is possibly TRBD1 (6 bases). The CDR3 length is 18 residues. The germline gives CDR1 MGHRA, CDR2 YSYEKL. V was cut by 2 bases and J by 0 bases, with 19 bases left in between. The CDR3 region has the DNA TGCGCCAGCAGCCAAATACAGGGAAGAGGGCGAATGAACACTGAAGCTTTCTTT. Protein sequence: CASSQIQGRGRMNTEAFF.

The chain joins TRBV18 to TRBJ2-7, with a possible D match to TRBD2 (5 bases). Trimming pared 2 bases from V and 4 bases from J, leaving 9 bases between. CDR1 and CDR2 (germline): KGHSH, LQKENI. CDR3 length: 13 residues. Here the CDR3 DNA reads TGTGCCAGCTCACCAAAAGAGGGTTACGAGCAGTACTTC. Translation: CASSPKEGYEQYF.

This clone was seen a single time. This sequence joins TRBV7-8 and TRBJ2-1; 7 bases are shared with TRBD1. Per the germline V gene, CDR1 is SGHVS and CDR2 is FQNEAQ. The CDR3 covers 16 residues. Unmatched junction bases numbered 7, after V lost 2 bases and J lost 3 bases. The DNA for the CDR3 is TGTGCCAGCAGCTTAATGAGGGCAGGGGGCTACAATGAGCAGTTCTTC. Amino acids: CASSLMRAGGYNEQFF.

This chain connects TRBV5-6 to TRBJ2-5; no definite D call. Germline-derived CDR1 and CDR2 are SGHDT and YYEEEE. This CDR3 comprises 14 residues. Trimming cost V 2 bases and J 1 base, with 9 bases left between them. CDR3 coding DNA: TGTGCCAGCAGCTTAGGGCTCCTCCAAGAGACCCAGTACTTC. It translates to CASSLGLLQETQYF.

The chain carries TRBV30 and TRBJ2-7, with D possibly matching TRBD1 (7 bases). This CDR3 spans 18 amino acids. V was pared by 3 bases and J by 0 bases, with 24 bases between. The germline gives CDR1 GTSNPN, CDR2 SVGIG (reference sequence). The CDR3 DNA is TGTGCCTGGAGACCACAGGGGACTCCCGGCTGGAGCTCCTACGAGCAGTACTTC. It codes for CAWRPQGTPGWSSYEQYF.

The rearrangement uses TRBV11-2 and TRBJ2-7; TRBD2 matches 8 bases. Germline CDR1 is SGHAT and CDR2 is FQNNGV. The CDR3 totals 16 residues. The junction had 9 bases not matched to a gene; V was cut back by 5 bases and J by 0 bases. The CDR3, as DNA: TGTGCCAGCAGCCTAAGAGCCGGGACTAGCTCCTACGAGCAGTACTTC. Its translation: CASSLRAGTSSYEQYF.

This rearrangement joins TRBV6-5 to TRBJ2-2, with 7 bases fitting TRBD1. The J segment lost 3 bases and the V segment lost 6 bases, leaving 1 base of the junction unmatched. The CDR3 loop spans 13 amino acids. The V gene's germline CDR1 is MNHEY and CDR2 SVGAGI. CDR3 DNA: TGTGCCAGCAGACAGGGGTACACCGGGGAGCTGTTTTTT. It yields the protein CASRQGYTGELFF.

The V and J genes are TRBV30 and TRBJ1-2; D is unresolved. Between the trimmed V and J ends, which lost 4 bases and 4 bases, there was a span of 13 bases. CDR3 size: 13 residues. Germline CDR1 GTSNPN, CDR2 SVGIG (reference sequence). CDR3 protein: CAWTSGAAYGYTF. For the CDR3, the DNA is TGTGCCTGGACATCGGGCGCTGCCTATGGCTACACCTTC.

The CDR3 DNA reads as TGTGCCAGCAGCTTAGTAGGGACTAGCGGGAGTCCCAGTAGCTACGAGCAGTACTTC. As protein: CASSLVGTSGSPSSYEQYF. The chain combines TRBV7-2 with TRBJ2-7; 14 bases are shared with TRBD2. With 1 base clipped from V and 3 bases from J, the junction kept 11 bases outside the gene matches. CDR1 is SGHTA and CDR2 is FQGNSA in the germline V gene. The CDR3 is 19 amino acids.

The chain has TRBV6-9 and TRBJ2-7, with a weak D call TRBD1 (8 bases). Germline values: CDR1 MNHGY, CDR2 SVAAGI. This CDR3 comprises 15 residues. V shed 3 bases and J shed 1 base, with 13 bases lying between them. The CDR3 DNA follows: TGTGCCAGCAGTTACGACAGGGGACTATCCTACGAGCAGTACTTC. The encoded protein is CASSYDRGLSYEQYF.

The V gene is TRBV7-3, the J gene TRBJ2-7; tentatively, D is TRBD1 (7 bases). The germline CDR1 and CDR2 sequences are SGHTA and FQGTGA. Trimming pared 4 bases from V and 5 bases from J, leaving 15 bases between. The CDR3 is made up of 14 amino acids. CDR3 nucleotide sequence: TGTGCCAGCAGCTCGGGGGACAGCCCTAACGAGCAGTACTTC. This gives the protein CASSSGDSPNEQYF.

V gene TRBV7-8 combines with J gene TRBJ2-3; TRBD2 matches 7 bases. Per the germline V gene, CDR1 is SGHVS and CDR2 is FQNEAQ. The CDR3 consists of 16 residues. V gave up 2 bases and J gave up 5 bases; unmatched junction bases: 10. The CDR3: CASSLRGAGPVDTQYF. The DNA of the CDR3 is TGTGCCAGCAGCTTAAGGGGAGCGGGGCCGGTAGATACGCAGTATTTT.

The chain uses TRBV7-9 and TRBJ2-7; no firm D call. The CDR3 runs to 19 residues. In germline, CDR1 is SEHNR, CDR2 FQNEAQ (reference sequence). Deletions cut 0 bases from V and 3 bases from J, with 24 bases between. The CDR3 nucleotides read TGTGCCAGCAGCTTAGCGGGCAATCCGGCCGGCCTACCGGACTACGAGCAGTACTTC. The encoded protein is CASSLAGNPAGLPDYEQYF.

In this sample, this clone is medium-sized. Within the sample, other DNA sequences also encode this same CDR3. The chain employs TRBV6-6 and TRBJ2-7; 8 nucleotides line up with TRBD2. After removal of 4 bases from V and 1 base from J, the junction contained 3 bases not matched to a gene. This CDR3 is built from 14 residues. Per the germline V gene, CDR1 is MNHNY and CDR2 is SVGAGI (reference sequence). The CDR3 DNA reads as TGTGCCAGCAGTTTGACTAGCGTTTCCTACGAGCAGTACTTC. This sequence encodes CASSLTSVSYEQYF.

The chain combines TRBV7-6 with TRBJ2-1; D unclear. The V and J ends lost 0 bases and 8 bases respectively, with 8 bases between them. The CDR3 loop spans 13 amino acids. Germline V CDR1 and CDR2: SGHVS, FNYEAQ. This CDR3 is CASSLAQIDEQFF. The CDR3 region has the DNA TGTGCCAGCAGCTTAGCGCAGATCGATGAGCAGTTCTTC.